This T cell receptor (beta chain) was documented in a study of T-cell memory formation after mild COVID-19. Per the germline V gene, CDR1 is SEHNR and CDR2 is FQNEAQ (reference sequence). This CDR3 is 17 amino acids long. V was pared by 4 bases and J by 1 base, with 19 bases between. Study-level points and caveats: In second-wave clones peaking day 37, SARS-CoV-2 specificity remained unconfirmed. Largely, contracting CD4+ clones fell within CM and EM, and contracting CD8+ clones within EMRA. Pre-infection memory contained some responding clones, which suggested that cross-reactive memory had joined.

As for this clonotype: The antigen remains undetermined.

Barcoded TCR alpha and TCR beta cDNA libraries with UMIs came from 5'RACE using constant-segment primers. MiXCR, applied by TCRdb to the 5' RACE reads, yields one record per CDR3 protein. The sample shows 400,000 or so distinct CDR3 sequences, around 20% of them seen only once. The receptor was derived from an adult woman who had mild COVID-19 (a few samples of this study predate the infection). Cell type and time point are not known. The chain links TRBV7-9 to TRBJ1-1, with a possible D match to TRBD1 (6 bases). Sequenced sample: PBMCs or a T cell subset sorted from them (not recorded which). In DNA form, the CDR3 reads TGTGCCAGCAGCTCCAACCGATGGGGGGCTGGGAACACTGAAGCTTTCTTT. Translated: CASSSNRWGAGNTEAFF.